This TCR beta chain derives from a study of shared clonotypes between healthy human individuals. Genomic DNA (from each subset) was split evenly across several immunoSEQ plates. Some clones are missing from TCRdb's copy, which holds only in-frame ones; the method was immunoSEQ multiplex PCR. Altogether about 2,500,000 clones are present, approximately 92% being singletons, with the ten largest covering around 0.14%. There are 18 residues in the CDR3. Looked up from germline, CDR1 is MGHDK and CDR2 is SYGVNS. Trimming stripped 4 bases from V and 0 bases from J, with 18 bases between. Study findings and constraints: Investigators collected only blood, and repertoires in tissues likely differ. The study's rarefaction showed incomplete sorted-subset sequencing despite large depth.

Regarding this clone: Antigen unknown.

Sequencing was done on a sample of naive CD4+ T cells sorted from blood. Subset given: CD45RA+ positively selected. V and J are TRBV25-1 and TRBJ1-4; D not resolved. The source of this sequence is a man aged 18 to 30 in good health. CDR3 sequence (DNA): TGTGCCAGCAGTGCTGGCATTACCCCCGCTGCAACTAATGAAAAACTGTTTTTT. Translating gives CASSAGITPAATNEKLFF.